This paragraph reports one TCR beta chain. What it binds is not known. Trimming removed 2 bases from V and 6 bases from J; junction bases left unmatched: 4. The V gene's germline CDR1 is SGDLS and CDR2 YYNGEE. The CDR3 is 15 residues long. By 5'RACE template switching, TCR cDNA was produced, with a universal primer site and UMIs added in the process. TCRdb used MiXCR to reprocess the 5' RACE reads, holding one entry per CDR3 protein. The sample consists of 400,000 to 650,000 distinct CDR3 sequences, 21% of them appearing once. These data originate in a study of T cells after yellow fever vaccination. General study findings and limits: Researchers noted that a small share of clonotypes showed up in both CD4 and CD8 compartments.

Sequenced material: PBMCs, taken around 3 weeks after the first yellow fever vaccination. The TCR originated in a man in his late teens or twenties who received the YFV17D yellow fever vaccine. This rearrangement joins TRBV9 to TRBJ2-3, with 12 positions matching TRBD2. CDR3 nucleotide sequence: TGTGCCAGCAGCGTTACAGGACTAGCGGGGGATACGCAGTATTTT. This codes for CASSVTGLAGDTQYF. Supplemented by reference TRBV9 and TRBJ2-3, the full variable domain reads DSGVTQTPKHLITATGQRVTLRCSPRSGDLSVYWYQQSLDQGLQFLIQYYNGEERAKGNILERFSAQQFPDLHSELNLSSLELGDSALYFCASSVTGLAGDTQYFGPGTRLTVL.